A selection of T cell receptor beta chains follows, all from one sample in a study of blood T cell repertoires in COVID-19. Only in-frame clones appear in the TCRdb table, and some are missing; sequencing was by immunoSEQ multiplex PCR. This table has over 400,000 clones, roughly nine tenths appearing once. The sequenced sample was PBMCs or T cells enriched from blood (not recorded which). These TCRs come from a woman aged 60-75 years who had recovered from COVID-19. The CDR3 runs from the conserved cysteine through the conserved F or W. D genes are given only for firm matches. A row's size may be missing; if present it is once, few, many or a size class.

cdr3_length j_call v_call clone_size d_call cdr3_aa cdr3_nt
13 TRBJ2-3 TRBV30 - - CAWSVPALWTQYF TGTGCCTGGAGTGTGCCCGCGCTGTGGACGCAGTATTTT
19 TRBJ2-3 TRBV9 - - CASSASIAIGGGITDTQYF TGTGCCAGCAGCGCTAGTATAGCCATTGGGGGGGGCATCACAGATACGCAGTATTTT
14 TRBJ2-3 TRBV10-1 - - CASTPSDPTDTQYF TGCGCCAGCACCCCAAGCGATCCTACAGATACGCAGTATTTT
14 TRBJ2-1 TRBV3-1/TRBV3-2 - TRBD2 CASSQAGGPLEQFF TGTGCCAGCAGCCAAGCGGGGGGGCCGTTGGAGCAGTTCTTC
20 TRBJ2-2 TRBV2 - TRBD1 CATPPSRDRAIGFRTGELFF TGTGCCACCCCACCCTCCCGGGACAGGGCTATTGGGTTTCGCACCGGGGAGCTGTTTTTT
16 TRBJ1-5 TRBV19 - - CASSMEGKFSNQPQHF TGTGCCAGTAGTATGGAGGGTAAGTTTAGCAATCAGCCCCAGCATTTT
15 TRBJ1-2 TRBV4-2 - - CASSQDDSDNYGYTF TGTGCCAGCAGCCAAGACGACAGTGATAACTATGGCTACACCTTC
15 TRBJ1-5 TRBV6-5 - TRBD1 CASSRQGGVYQPQHF TGTGCCAGCAGTCGACAGGGGGGGGTCTATCAGCCCCAGCATTTT
15 TRBJ1-3 TRBV4-1 - - CASSSGTFSGNTIYF TGCGCCAGCAGCAGCGGGACGTTCTCTGGAAACACCATATATTTT
13 TRBJ1-5 TRBV14 - - CASSQDFQQPQHF TGTGCCAGCAGCCAAGATTTTCAGCAGCCCCAGCATTTT
16 TRBJ2-2 TRBV19 large - CASRQWGNGPTGELFF TGTGCCAGTAGGCAGTGGGGCAATGGGCCCACCGGGGAGCTGTTTTTT
13 TRBJ1-2 TRBV5-1 - - CASSLGQYYGYTF TGCGCCAGCAGCTTGGGACAGTACTATGGCTACACCTTC